The TCR beta chain described here comes from a study of blood T cell repertoires in COVID-19. As handled by the study authors: By means of reference gene primer amplification, nucleated cell counts were estimated. The data were produced by immunoSEQ multiplex PCR, yet TCRdb's version contains in-frame clones alone and is incomplete. V and J calls and clone size follow that table, whereas D and trimming were derived from the DNA. The table shows approximately 220,000 clones, with roughly 80% occurring only once. Participant-reported clinical history was the basis for cohort assignment. People in the exposed group encountered a COVID-19 case within 2 weeks before entering the study. This TCR was sampled from a woman aged 50 to 65 who had been exposed to COVID-19. What was sequenced was PBMCs or T cells enriched from blood (not recorded which).

The CDR3 DNA is TGTGCCAGCAGCTTAGCGGGGGGCCGCGGGGATACGCAGTATTTT. Amino acid sequence: CASSLAGGRGDTQYF. The chain combines TRBV9 with TRBJ2-3; 10 bases line up with TRBD2. V lost 4 bases, J lost 6 bases, and 8 bases stayed unmatched. In germline, CDR1 is SGDLS, CDR2 YYNGEE. The CDR3 spans 15 residues.